Shown below are 28 T cell receptor beta chains from a single sample sequenced in a study of blood T cell repertoires in COVID-19. Profiling relied on immunoSEQ multiplex PCR, and the TCRdb table lists in-frame clones only, not all of them. The sample lists around 30,000 clones, roughly 91% occurring once. The sample comprised peripheral blood. All receptors derive from a man in his sixties or seventies with active COVID-19.

V usage is TRBV28 and J usage is TRBJ2-1; 10 bases line up with TRBD2. The CDR3 has 14 amino acids. Germline V gives CDR1 MDHEN, CDR2 SYDVKM. V lost 6 bases and J lost 9; bases outside the gene matches: 8. This CDR3 is CASRTPSGSGEQFF. The CDR3 nucleotides read TGTGCCAGCAGAACCCCTAGCGGGAGTGGTGAGCAGTTCTTC.

The V and J genes are TRBV4-3 and TRBJ2-1, with 12 bases matching TRBD2. Germline-derived CDR1 and CDR2 are LGHNA and YSLEER. This CDR3 has 18 amino acids. Trimming cost V 5 bases and J 0 bases; bases outside gene matches: 8. CDR3 loop: CASSVGTSGFGSYNEQFF. The CDR3 bases are TGCGCCAGCAGCGTGGGGACTAGCGGGTTTGGCTCCTACAATGAGCAGTTCTTC.

The chain carries TRBV15 and TRBJ2-7, with D possibly matching TRBD2 (5 bases). The CDR3 runs 15 residues. Germline V CDR1 and CDR2: LNHNV, YYDKDF (reference sequence). Between the trimmed V and J ends, which lost 0 bases and 1 base, there was a span of 10 bases. CDR3 nucleotides: TGTGCCACCAGCAGAGACCGTGGACTTTCCTACGAGCAGTACTTC. The encoded protein is CATSRDRGLSYEQYF.

The rearrangement uses TRBV6-2 or TRBV6-3 and TRBJ1-3; D unclear. The CDR3 covers 16 residues. V lost 2 bases and J lost 3, with 14 bases in between. The germline V gene has CDR1 MNHEY and CDR2 SVGEGT. The CDR3 sequence is CASSYGPGTVGNTIYF. Here the CDR3 DNA reads TGTGCCAGCAGTTACGGTCCGGGAACGGTTGGAAACACCATATATTTT.

The rearrangement links TRBV18 to TRBJ1-3; 9 bases match TRBD1. J was trimmed by 1 base and V by 1 base; bases with no gene match: 5. Germline V gives CDR1 KGHSH, CDR2 LQKENI. The CDR3 has 17 residues. The CDR3, as DNA: TGTGCCAGCTCACCACGGGGACAGGGACAATCTGGAAACACCATATATTTT. It specifies CASSPRGQGQSGNTIYF.

This chain joins TRBV4-2 and TRBJ1-3, with a weak D call TRBD1 (5 bases). CDR1 and CDR2 (germline): LGHNA, YNFKEQ. V was shortened by 3 bases and J by 3 bases, with 12 bases between the two germline ends. The CDR3 has 15 amino acids. The CDR3: CASSHPGGLGNTIYF. The CDR3 DNA follows: TGTGCCAGCAGCCACCCCGGGGGACTTGGAAACACCATATATTTT.

The CDR3 reads CASSQDAGERDGYTF. The CDR3 coding sequence is TGCGCCAGCAGCCAAGATGCAGGGGAAAGGGATGGCTACACCTTC. This chain connects TRBV4-3 to TRBJ1-2; maybe TRBD1 (6 bases). The CDR3 is made up of 15 amino acids. V lost 0 bases, J lost 6 bases, and 14 bases lay in between. Germline assignment: CDR1 LGHNA and CDR2 YSLEER.

The V and J genes are TRBV5-1 and TRBJ2-3, with 11 bases identical to TRBD2. The CDR3 is 14 amino acids. V shed 9 bases and J 0 bases; nucleotides not matched to a gene: 3. Germline V gene lookup returns CDR1 SGHRS and CDR2 YFSETQ. In DNA, the CDR3 is TGCGCCACCCGGACTAGCGGGAGCACAGATACGCAGTATTTT. Translating gives CATRTSGSTDTQYF.

The rearrangement uses TRBV11-1 and TRBJ2-2, with D uncertain. Germline CDR1 and CDR2: SGHAT and FQDESV (reference sequence). Trimming shortened V by 6 bases and J by 5 bases, and 13 bases separated the two germline ends. CDR3 length: 14 residues. The CDR3 here is CASSPRARTGELFF. CDR3 in DNA: TGTGCCAGCAGTCCTAGAGCTCGGACCGGGGAGCTGTTTTTT.

This chain connects TRBV19 to TRBJ2-1; 7 positions match TRBD2. With 5 bases clipped from V and 1 base from J, the junction kept 8 bases outside the gene matches. The CDR3 is made up of 16 amino acids. From germline, CDR1 is LNHDA and CDR2 SQIVND (reference sequence). In nucleotides, the CDR3 is TGTGCCAGTAGTCAACGACTAGCCCTGTCCTACAATGAGCAGTTCTTC. Its translation: CASSQRLALSYNEQFF. The variable domain in full, completed from reference TRBV19 and TRBJ2-1, reads DGGITQSPKYLFRKEGQNVTLSCEQNLNHDAMYWYRQDPGQGLRLIYYSQIVNDFQKGDIAEGYSVSREKKESFPLTVTSAQKNPTAFYLCASSQRLALSYNEQFFGPGTRLTVL.

The rearrangement uses TRBV7-2 and TRBJ2-1; TRBD2 aligns across 7 bases. Germline lookup yields CDR1 SGHTA and CDR2 FQGNSA. This CDR3 comprises 15 residues. The V gene end was trimmed by 4 bases and the J gene end by 4 bases; junction bases not matched to a gene: 7. The CDR3 nucleotides read TGTGCCAGCAGCTGGGGGAGGGGCAGATACAATGAGCAGTTCTTC. It is translated as CASSWGRGRYNEQFF.

The chain recombines TRBV18 with TRBJ2-1; 7 bases match TRBD2. The CDR3 covers 14 residues. In germline, CDR1 is KGHSH, CDR2 LQKENI. The V segment lost 4 bases and the J segment 4 bases; nucleotides outside the gene matches: 4. CDR3 coding DNA: TGTGCCAGCTCACTCGGGGACTATTACAATGAGCAGTTCTTC. Translated: CASSLGDYYNEQFF.

This clone has a single count. V is TRBV29-1 and J is TRBJ2-7; TRBD2 matches at 10 bases. This CDR3 contains 13 residues. V lost 3 bases to trimming and J lost 7 bases; unmatched junction nucleotides: 6. Germline V lookup: CDR1 SQVTM, CDR2 ANQGSEA. The CDR3 sequence: CSVDLAGAREQYF. DNA of the CDR3: TGCAGCGTTGATCTAGCGGGAGCGAGAGAGCAGTACTTC.

This chain uses TRBV6-2 or TRBV6-3 with TRBJ1-5; D unclear. Germline V lookup: CDR1 MNHEY, CDR2 SVGEGT. The CDR3 is 12 amino acids. Trimming removed 4 bases at V and 7 bases at J, with 8 bases between. The CDR3: CASSWEWQPQHF. The CDR3 bases are TGTGCCAGCAGTTGGGAGTGGCAGCCCCAGCATTTT.

The rearrangement uses TRBV10-3 and TRBJ1-3, with TRBD1 matching over 8 bases. The CDR3 runs to 15 residues. Germline values: CDR1 ENHRY, CDR2 SYGVKD. With 7 bases clipped from V and 4 bases from J, the junction kept 9 bases outside the gene matches. The CDR3 DNA sequence: TGTGCCATCACCCCCTCGACAGGGGAAGGAAACACCATATATTTT. Protein: CAITPSTGEGNTIYF.

The chain links TRBV18 to TRBJ2-2, with D maybe TRBD1 (5 bases). The germline gives CDR1 KGHSH, CDR2 LQKENI. V was clipped by 6 bases and J by 6 bases, with 17 bases between them. The CDR3 loop spans 15 amino acids. The CDR3 DNA reads TGTGCCAGCTCTCCAGTACCTCAGGGTCCCGGGGAGCTGTTTTTT. Protein product: CASSPVPQGPGELFF.

The J gene is TRBJ1-5, the V gene TRBV6-5, with TRBD1 identical over 8 bases. The CDR3 runs 15 residues. V was clipped by 5 bases and J by 6 bases; unmatched bases: 9. Germline V gene lookup returns CDR1 MNHEY and CDR2 SVGAGI. CDR3 DNA sequence: TGTGCCAGCAGTCTGGACAGGGATCGTAGTCAGCCCCAGCATTTT. Amino acid sequence: CASSLDRDRSQPQHF.

The V call is TRBV7-8, the J call TRBJ2-1, with 9 bases matching TRBD2. Trimming cost V 2 bases and J 8 bases; bases outside gene matches: 7. Germline lookup yields CDR1 SGHVS and CDR2 FQNEAQ. The CDR3 extends over 15 amino acids. The CDR3 DNA reads TGTGCCAGCAGCTTAACGGGACTAGCTGTAGATGAGCAGTTCTTC. Translated: CASSLTGLAVDEQFF.

Notes on this clone: Sequence at one end of the junction differs from germline and may be a read error. The chain is built from TRBV29-1 and TRBJ2-7; 13 nucleotides line up with TRBD2. There are 15 residues in the CDR3. Germline V gene data show CDR1 as SQVTM and CDR2 as ANQGSEA. CDR3 sequence (DNA): TGCAGCGTAGAAGGGACTAGCGGGGAACCCTACGAGCAGTACTTC. Residues: CSVEGTSGEPYEQYF.

The J gene is TRBJ2-7, the V gene TRBV5-1; perhaps TRBD1 as D (7 bases). Germline lookup yields CDR1 SGHRS and CDR2 YFSETQ. Trimming left V 0 bases short and J 3 bases short, with 13 bases between. This CDR3 contains 15 residues. CDR3 in amino acids: CASSLEAGGIYEQYF. Here the CDR3 DNA reads TGCGCCAGCAGCTTGGAGGCAGGGGGGATCTACGAGCAGTACTTC.

The chain couples TRBV27 to TRBJ1-1, with D maybe TRBD1 (5 bases). The CDR3 length is 13 residues. V gave up 3 bases and J gave up 1 base, with 6 bases separating them. Germline-derived CDR1 and CDR2 are MNHEY and SMNVEV (reference sequence). CDR3: CASSFRENTEAFF. The CDR3 DNA reads TGTGCCAGCAGTTTCAGGGAGAACACTGAAGCTTTCTTT.

The CDR3 nucleotides are TGCGCCAGCAGCCAACGGACTAGCGGCCTCACCGGGGAGCTGTTTTTT. Its protein is CASSQRTSGLTGELFF. The chain joins TRBV4-1 to TRBJ2-2, with TRBD2 identical over 10 bases. The trim removed 2 bases at V and 4 bases at J, leaving 4 bases unmatched. This CDR3 has 16 residues. Germline V CDR1 and CDR2: MGHRA, YSYEKL.

V usage is TRBV11-2 and J usage is TRBJ1-2; 12 nucleotides agree with TRBD1. CDR1 SGHAT and CDR2 FQNNGV come from the germline V gene. The J segment lost 4 bases and the V segment lost 3 bases, leaving 6 bases of the junction unmatched. The CDR3 has 16 amino acids. The CDR3 region is CASSLGGTGGSYGYTF. For the CDR3, the DNA is TGTGCCAGCAGCTTGGGCGGGACAGGGGGCAGCTATGGCTACACCTTC.

This rearrangement joins TRBV4-3 to TRBJ2-7; D is possibly TRBD1 (6 bases). The CDR3 consists of 16 residues. Trimming shortened V by 4 bases and J by 0 bases, and 16 bases separated the two germline ends. CDR1 and CDR2 (germline): LGHNA, YSLEER. CDR3 nucleotide sequence: TGCGCCAGCAGCCCATCCCGGGACACAAGCTCCTACGAGCAGTACTTC. It codes for CASSPSRDTSSYEQYF.

The chain joins TRBV7-2 to TRBJ2-7; 15 bases agree with TRBD2. The CDR3 extends over 16 amino acids. Germline values: CDR1 SGHTA, CDR2 FQGNSA. The J segment lost 7 bases and the V segment lost 1 base, leaving 5 bases of the junction unmatched. The CDR3 region is CASSLGGLAGGREQYF. The CDR3 DNA is TGTGCCAGCAGCTTAGGAGGACTAGCGGGAGGGCGGGAGCAGTACTTC.

This rearrangement joins TRBV6-6 to TRBJ1-2; D not certain. Germline CDR1 is MNHNY and CDR2 is SVGAGI (reference sequence). The CDR3 is 12 residues long. Trimming removed 6 bases at V and 6 bases at J, with 11 bases between. CDR3 coding DNA: TGTGCCAGCAGCCGATTATCGGATGGCTACACCTTC. This gives the protein CASSRLSDGYTF.

The chain couples TRBV6-6 to TRBJ2-3; TRBD2 matches 13 bases. V gave up 5 bases and J gave up 4 bases; unmatched junction bases: 12. The CDR3 sequence is 18 residues long. Germline V gives CDR1 MNHNY, CDR2 SVGAGI (reference sequence). The CDR3, as DNA: TGTGCCAGCAGTCCCAGGACTAGCGGGAGAAAAGGGTCAGATACGCAGTATTTT. It translates to CASSPRTSGRKGSDTQYF.

CDR3 residues: CASSLGGRFYEQYF. CDR3 DNA sequence: TGTGCCAGCAGCTTAGGTGGGAGGTTCTACGAGCAGTACTTC. This sequence joins TRBV7-3 and TRBJ2-7; D is perhaps TRBD2 (6 bases). The V gene lost 2 bases and the J gene lost 3 bases, with 11 bases spanning the gap. Germline-derived CDR1 and CDR2 are SGHTA and FQGTGA. CDR3 length: 14 residues.